Each of the 17 T cell receptor beta chains below was sequenced from the same sample in a study of T cell repertoires in cytomegalovirus infection. For these TCRs, the target antigens are not known. In TCRdb, the reads were re-called with MiXCR into one record per CDR3 protein. The repertoire holds around 300,000 distinct CDR3 sequences, around 20% seen once, with roughly 19% in the top ten. The source material was cultured PBMCs, sampled from culture after CMV antigen stimulation. These receptors were collected from a human donor in good health (CMV status not recorded). Some clones in this sample may be carry-over from other donors' samples.

In DNA form, the CDR3 reads TGCAGCGTGGGGGCAGATTTAGATCAGCCCCAGCATTTT. It translates to CSVGADLDQPQHF. The V gene is TRBV29-1, the J gene TRBJ1-5; a weak D match, TRBD1 (6 bases). The CDR3 contains 13 residues. Trimming took 6 bases from V and 5 from J, leaving 14 bases between them. Germline assignment: CDR1 SQVTM and CDR2 ANQGSEA. The whole variable domain, filled in from reference TRBV29-1 and TRBJ1-5, reads SAVISQKPSRDICQRGTSLTIQCQVDSQVTMMFWYRQQPGQSLTLIATANQGSEATYESGFVIDKFPISRPNLTFSTLTVSNMSPEDSSIYLCSVGADLDQPQHFGDGTRLSIL.

CDR3 in amino acids: CASGAGSSNEQFF. The CDR3 DNA sequence: TGTGCCAGCGGGGCAGGGAGCTCTAATGAGCAGTTCTTC. This chain connects TRBV11-3 to TRBJ2-1; possibly TRBD1 or TRBD2 for D (5 bases each). Trimming left V 8 bases short and J 7 bases short, with 15 bases between. CDR1 is SGHNT, CDR2 YENEEA, per germline. CDR3 size: 13 residues. The whole variable domain, remainder taken from reference TRBV11-3 and TRBJ2-1, is EAGVVQSPRYKIIEKKQPVAFWCNPISGHNTLYWYLQNLGQGPELLIRYENEEAVDDSQLPKDRFSAERLKGVDSTLKIQPAELGDSAVYLCASGAGSSNEQFFGPGTRLTVL.

In this sample, this clonotype turned up many times. This chain connects TRBV5-1 to TRBJ2-1, with TRBD2 matching 8 bases. Germline V gene lookup returns CDR1 SGHRS and CDR2 YFSETQ. V lost 0 bases and J lost 6; bases outside the gene matches: 5. The CDR3 spans 15 residues. CDR3 coding DNA: TGCGCCAGCAGCTTGGCCGGGACTAGTCGCAATGAGCAGTTCTTC. It encodes CASSLAGTSRNEQFF.

The chain uses TRBV18 and TRBJ1-1; D unresolved. The CDR3 has 15 amino acids. With 1 base removed from V and 0 bases from J, the gap between germline ends came to 9 bases. Germline V gene lookup returns CDR1 KGHSH and CDR2 LQKENI. The CDR3 reads CASSPQVDMNTEAFF. The DNA for the CDR3 is TGTGCCAGCTCACCACAGGTAGATATGAACACTGAAGCTTTCTTT.

The V gene is TRBV27, the J gene TRBJ1-5, with D maybe TRBD1 (5 bases). Germline-derived CDR1 and CDR2 are MNHEY and SMNVEV (reference sequence). The V gene lost 7 bases and the J gene lost 1 base, with 11 bases spanning the gap. This CDR3 is 14 amino acids long. This CDR3 is CASNRGGSNQPQHF. The CDR3 nucleotides read TGTGCCAGCAACCGGGGGGGGAGCAATCAGCCCCAGCATTTT.

This rearrangement joins TRBV11-1 to TRBJ2-7; 8 positions match TRBD1. This CDR3 is 14 amino acids long. V shed 5 bases, J shed 1 base, and the junction held 4 bases outside the gene matches. Germline CDR1 SGHAT, CDR2 FQDESV (reference sequence). CDR3 sequence: CASSRTGSSYEQYF. CDR3 bases: TGTGCCAGCAGCAGGACAGGGTCGTCCTACGAGCAGTACTTC.

This clonotype was seen many times. J is TRBJ2-3 and V is TRBV12-3 or TRBV12-4; the D is unclear. Trimming removed 3 bases at V and 0 bases at J, with 7 bases between. The CDR3 contains 14 residues. As DNA, the CDR3 is TGTGCCAGCAGTTTGGGCTCTAGCACAGATACGCAGTATTTT. This gives the protein CASSLGSSTDTQYF.

The gene calls are TRBV28 and TRBJ1-5; no reliable D call. Germline V gene data show CDR1 as MDHEN and CDR2 as SYDVKM. This CDR3 has 16 amino acids. V lost 1 base and J lost 4, with 14 bases in between. The CDR3 loop is CASSLLIGVLNQPQHF. Here the CDR3 DNA reads TGTGCCAGCAGTTTATTGATCGGGGTTTTAAATCAGCCCCAGCATTTT.

The chain couples TRBV23-1 to TRBJ2-5; no reliable D call. TRBV23-1 is designated an ORF whose function remains uncertain. This CDR3 is 12 amino acids long. Trimming left V 0 bases short and J 5 bases short, with 4 bases between. CDR3 DNA sequence: TGCGCCAGCAGTCAATCGGGGGAGACCCAGTACTTC. Protein: CASSQSGETQYF.

Comments on this clonotype: The junction and the germline gene differ at one end; a read error may be behind it. The CDR3 region is CASSQDTDQETQYF. The CDR3 region has the DNA TGCGCTAGCAGCCAAGATACCGACCAAGAGACCCAGTACTTC. The chain uses TRBV4-3 and TRBJ2-5; D is unresolved. CDR1 and CDR2 from the germline V gene are LGHNA and YSLEER. The CDR3 sequence is 14 residues long.

This clonotype was observed a handful of times. The CDR3 is CASSFATGYGYTF. The CDR3 DNA sequence: TGTGCCAGCAGCTTCGCGACAGGATACGGCTACACCTTC. The rearrangement links TRBV7-2 to TRBJ1-2, with D perhaps TRBD1 (6 bases). The CDR3 is 13 residues long. Trimming removed 3 bases at V and 8 bases at J, with 13 bases between. The germline gives CDR1 SGHTA, CDR2 FQGNSA.

This clonotype was picked up one time. One base away lies a much larger clone, so this may be a sequencing read error. The chain couples TRBV7-2 to TRBJ2-1; no firm D call. This CDR3 has 15 residues. CDR1 and CDR2 (germline): SGHTA, FQGNSA. Trimming left V 3 bases short and J 7 bases short, with 16 bases between. The CDR3 DNA follows: TGTGCCAGCAGCTTCGATCGCTTCGGGTCTAATGAGCAGTTCTTC. Translation gives CASSFDRFGSNEQFF. Variable domain in full (rest from reference TRBV7-2 and TRBJ2-1): GAGVSQSPSNKVTEKGKDVELRCDPISGHTALYWYRQSLGQGLEFLIYFQGNSAPDKSGLPSDRFSAERTGGSVSTLTIQRTQQEDSAVYLCASSFDRFGSNEQFFGPGTRLTVL.

This chain joins TRBV5-6 and TRBJ2-6; TRBD1 agrees at 9 bases. CDR3 length equals 18 residues. CDR1 and CDR2 (germline): SGHDT, YYEEEE. The J segment lost 2 bases and the V segment lost 1 base, leaving 7 bases of the junction unmatched. CDR3 loop: CASSLLGQGITGANVLTF. The CDR3 nucleotides read TGTGCCAGCAGCTTGCTCGGACAGGGGATAACTGGGGCCAACGTCCTGACTTTC.

This clonotype was picked up a small number of times. This chain joins TRBV19 and TRBJ2-3; 11 bases agree with TRBD2. The germline CDR1 and CDR2 sequences are LNHDA and SQIVND (reference sequence). CDR3 size: 17 residues. The J segment lost 6 bases and the V segment lost 3 bases, leaving 11 bases of the junction unmatched. The CDR3 loop is CASSIGLAGGRLDTQYF. CDR3 bases: TGTGCCAGTAGTATCGGGCTAGCGGGAGGCCGACTGGATACGCAGTATTTT. Supplemented by reference TRBV19 and TRBJ2-3, the full variable domain reads DGGITQSPKYLFRKEGQNVTLSCEQNLNHDAMYWYRQDPGQGLRLIYYSQIVNDFQKGDIAEGYSVSREKKESFPLTVTSAQKNPTAFYLCASSIGLAGGRLDTQYFGPGTRLTVL.

The J gene is TRBJ2-3, the V gene TRBV12-3 or TRBV12-4, with D possibly TRBD2 on 5 matching bases. V lost 6 bases and J lost 2, with 15 bases in between. CDR3 length: 15 amino acids. CDR3 region: CASREVATDTDTQYF. CDR3 nucleotide sequence: TGTGCCAGCAGGGAGGTGGCCACTGACACAGATACGCAGTATTTT.

The chain carries TRBV6-2 or TRBV6-3 and TRBJ2-3, with 8 bases fitting TRBD2. Germline V gene data show CDR1 as MNHEY and CDR2 as SVGEGT. Trimming at V came to 2 bases and at J to 0 bases, leaving 10 bases not matched to a gene. The length of the CDR3 is 18 residues. In nucleotides, the CDR3 is TGTGCCAGCAGTTACCTCAACCTAGCGGGTGGAAGCACAGATACGCAGTATTTT. It codes for CASSYLNLAGGSTDTQYF.

This clonotype was seen many times. The J gene is TRBJ2-6, the V gene TRBV7-2; D is unclear. The CDR3 length is 15 residues. V was pared by 2 bases and J by 4 bases, with 9 bases between. Germline lookup yields CDR1 SGHTA and CDR2 FQGNSA. The CDR3 here is CASSLLRGGANVLTF. Written as DNA, the CDR3 is TGTGCCAGCAGCTTACTTCGTGGGGGGGCCAACGTCCTGACTTTC. Full variable domain (missing parts from reference TRBV7-2 and TRBJ2-6): GAGVSQSPSNKVTEKGKDVELRCDPISGHTALYWYRQSLGQGLEFLIYFQGNSAPDKSGLPSDRFSAERTGGSVSTLTIQRTQQEDSAVYLCASSLLRGGANVLTFGAGSRLTVL.